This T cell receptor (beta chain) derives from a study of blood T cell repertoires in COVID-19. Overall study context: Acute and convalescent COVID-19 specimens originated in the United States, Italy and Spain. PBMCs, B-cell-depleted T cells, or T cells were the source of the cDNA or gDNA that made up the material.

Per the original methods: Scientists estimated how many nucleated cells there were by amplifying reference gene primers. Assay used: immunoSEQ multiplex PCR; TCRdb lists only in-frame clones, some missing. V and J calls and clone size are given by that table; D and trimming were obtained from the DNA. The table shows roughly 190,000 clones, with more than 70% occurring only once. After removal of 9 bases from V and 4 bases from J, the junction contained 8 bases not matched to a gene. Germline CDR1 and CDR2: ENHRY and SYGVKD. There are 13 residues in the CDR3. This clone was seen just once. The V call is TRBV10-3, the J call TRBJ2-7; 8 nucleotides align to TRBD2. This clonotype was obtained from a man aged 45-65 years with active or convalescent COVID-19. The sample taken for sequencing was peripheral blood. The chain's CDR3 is CAIRSGDIYEQYF. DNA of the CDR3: TGTGCCATTCGTAGCGGGGATATTTACGAGCAGTACTTC.